The next 3 T cell receptor beta chains were all read from a single sample in a study of T cells after yellow fever vaccination. TCRdb re-called the 5' RACE reads with MiXCR, one entry per CDR3 protein. The sample lists some 350,000 distinct CDR3 sequences; 6% to 8% were seen once. The sample was PBMCs, taken 5 days after the yellow fever booster vaccination. Receptors originate from a man aged 25-45 years who received the YFV17D yellow fever vaccine.

The chain uses TRBV28 and TRBJ1-1, with a possible D match to TRBD1 (5 bases). Germline V gene data show CDR1 as MDHEN and CDR2 as SYDVKM. This CDR3 has 12 residues. Trimming cost V 2 bases and J 6 bases, with 7 bases left between them. As DNA, the CDR3 is TGTGCCAGCAGTTTACGGGGCCCTGAAGCTTTCTTT. Its protein is CASSLRGPEAFF.

The chain employs TRBV18 and TRBJ2-7; D is perhaps TRBD1 (6 bases). This CDR3 has 14 amino acids. CDR1 and CDR2 (germline): KGHSH, LQKENI. The V end was cut by 5 bases, the J end by 4 bases, with 15 bases between. CDR3 residues: CASSEQGGGYEQYF. DNA of the CDR3: TGTGCCAGCTCAGAACAGGGTGGCGGATACGAGCAGTACTTC.

This clonotype was detected only a few times. This sequence joins TRBV6-2 or TRBV6-3 and TRBJ2-1, with no clear D. Trimming stripped 5 bases from V and 5 bases from J, with 7 bases between. CDR3 length equals 12 residues. Germline CDR1 reads MNHEY; CDR2 reads SVGEGT. CDR3 in amino acids: CASSPWNNEQFF. The CDR3 DNA reads TGTGCCAGCAGTCCCTGGAACAATGAGCAGTTCTTC.